The 3 T cell receptor beta chains below all came from one sample that was sequenced in a study of vaccination and CD4 T cells after COVID-19. Oncomine TCR Beta short-read sequencing was applied to DNA from cultured CD4+ T cells. Each CDR3 protein is one row after TCRdb ran MiXCR on the PCR reads. The sample includes fewer than 20,000 distinct CDR3 sequences, around 48% seen only once; the top ten take 11% to 15%. Treatment denoted: approximately 11-day PBMC culture with coronavirus spike peptide pools or control peptides (ViraFEST assay). Their recognized antigens are unknown. Material: CD4+ T cells from blood, cultured in vitro. Receptor source: a human donor who had recovered from COVID-19.

The rearrangement uses TRBV7-2 and TRBJ2-7; D unresolved. The CDR3 consists of 11 residues. The germline gives CDR1 SGHTA, CDR2 FQGNSA. With 5 bases removed from V and 2 bases from J, the gap between germline ends came to 4 bases. Written as DNA, the CDR3 is TGTGCCAGCAGCCAGGCCTACGAGCAGTACTTC. Encoded protein: CASSQAYEQYF.

This clonotype has only a few counts. The chain uses TRBV6-5 and TRBJ2-2; D ambiguous. The CDR3 is 11 amino acids. The germline gives CDR1 MNHEY, CDR2 SVGAGI. V shed 2 bases and J shed 9 bases, with 4 bases lying between them. The CDR3, as DNA: TGTGCCAGCAGTTACGGTAGGGAGCTGTTTTTT. This gives the protein CASSYGRELFF.

The chain has TRBV30 and TRBJ2-1, with 7 bases aligning to TRBD1. The DNA end favors TRBJ2-7, so the J call may be wrong. Germline CDR1 is GTSNPN and CDR2 is SVGIG (reference sequence). The CDR3 spans 13 residues. The CDR3 nucleotides read TGTGCCTGGAGTGGGGACAGCTCCTACGAGCAGTACTTC. Translated: CAWSGDSSYEQYF.